A single sample gave rise to the 4 T cell receptor beta chains below, sequenced in a study of cytomegalovirus exposure and HLA in healthy donors. The assay was immunoSEQ multiplex PCR, and TCRdb's table has in-frame clones only and misses some. The data hold roughly 120,000 clones, with around 94% observed a single time. Sequenced input: PBMCs. These receptor sequences come from a woman between 18 and 30 years old in good health and CMV-seronegative.

The chain employs TRBV9 and TRBJ2-2; 11 bases are a match to TRBD1. This CDR3 region has 16 residues. Trimming at V came to 5 bases and at J to 6 bases, leaving 9 bases not matched to a gene. In germline, CDR1 is SGDLS, CDR2 YYNGEE. The CDR3, as DNA: TGTGCCAGCAGTGCCGGGACAGGGGGTATATCCGGGGAGCTGTTTTTT. This gives the protein CASSAGTGGISGELFF.

The chain uses TRBV5-1 and TRBJ1-6, with TRBD1 matching over 8 bases. This CDR3 is built from 15 residues. J lost 7 bases, V lost 4 bases, and 7 bases had no gene match. Germline V gene data show CDR1 as SGHRS and CDR2 as YFSETQ. In nucleotides, the CDR3 is TGCGCCAGCAGCCGGACAGGGAGGGGGAATTCACCCCTCCACTTT. This translates into CASSRTGRGNSPLHF.

The chain joins TRBV6-1 to TRBJ1-2; unclear D gene. The CDR3 is 14 residues long. Germline CDR1 reads MNHNS; CDR2 reads SASEGT. The V end was cut by 0 bases, the J end by 5 bases, with 10 bases between. For the CDR3, the DNA is TGTGCCAGCAGTGAAGCGAGGTTAGGTTATGGCTACACCTTC. Its protein is CASSEARLGYGYTF.

V gene TRBV5-1 combines with J gene TRBJ2-3, with D possibly being TRBD1 (6 bases). The V gene lost 2 bases and the J gene lost 2 bases, with 9 bases spanning the gap. The CDR3 is 14 residues long. Germline V gives CDR1 SGHRS, CDR2 YFSETQ. CDR3 sequence reads: CASSFGQITDTQYF. In nucleotides, the CDR3 is TGCGCCAGCAGCTTCGGACAGATCACAGATACGCAGTATTTT.